The present entry profiles one T cell receptor beta chain with its context. The data stem from a study of T cell changes during pregnancy in multiple sclerosis. TCRdb's copy holds only in-frame clones and misses some; the assay was immunoSEQ multiplex PCR. The sample holds some 90,000 clones, roughly nine tenths seen once. The germline V gene encodes CDR1 SQVTM and CDR2 ANQGSEA. V shed 4 bases and J 1 base; nucleotides not matched to a gene: 6. This CDR3 is 15 amino acids long. The rearrangement joins TRBV29-1 to TRBJ2-7; 11 bases are shared with TRBD1. This TCR came from a female donor with multiple sclerosis, enrolled in a pregnancy study. The sequencing used peripheral blood, collected in the first trimester of pregnancy. The CDR3 nucleotides read TGCAGCGTTGCAGGCCGGGACAGGGGGTCCTACGAGCAGTACTTC. Its translation: CSVAGRDRGSYEQYF.